Listed below are T cell receptor beta chains from one sample, sequenced in a study of blood T cell repertoires in COVID-19. Sequencing used immunoSEQ multiplex PCR; TCRdb keeps in-frame clones, though not all of them. Of about 83,000 clones detected, more than 75% appear once; the ten largest clones hold 7.5% to 9.5%. Sequenced input: peripheral blood. The receptors here all came from a man aged 50 to 59 with active COVID-19. CDR3s include the opening cysteine and the closing phenylalanine or tryptophan. D genes are given only for firm matches. Part of the rows lack a size; the others show once, few, many or a class for expanded clones.

v_gene,abundance,d_gene,j_gene,CDR3nt,CDR3aa
TRBV15,NA,TRBD1,TRBJ2-7,TGTGCCACCAGCAGAGCGGGGACAGTCCCTTCCTACGAGCAGTACTTC,CATSRAGTVPSYEQYF
TRBV28,NA,TRBD1,TRBJ2-3,TGTGCCAGCAGTCGGACAGGGGACACAGATACGCAGTATTTT,CASSRTGDTDTQYF
TRBV4-3,NA,NA,TRBJ1-4,TGCGCCAGCAGCCGCAGGCTTTCCCCCGACACTAATGAAAAACTGTTTTTT,CASSRRLSPDTNEKLFF
TRBV2,NA,TRBD1,TRBJ2-7,TGTGCCAGCAGAGGCCGGACAGGGTATTCCTACGAGCAGTACTTC,CASRGRTGYSYEQYF
TRBV2,NA,NA,TRBJ1-5,TGTGCCAGCAGTGAAGCGCACCCCGCAGGGTATAGCAATCAGCCCCAGCATTTT,CASSEAHPAGYSNQPQHF
TRBV30,once,NA,TRBJ1-1,TGTGCCTGGAGACCCCCGGGGTGGACTGAAGCTTTCTTT,CAWRPPGWTEAFF
TRBV6-2/TRBV6-3,NA,TRBD2,TRBJ2-1,TGTGCCAGCAGTTACTATAGCGGGAGTCTCCACAATGAGCAGTTCTTC,CASSYYSGSLHNEQFF
TRBV19,NA,NA,TRBJ2-7,NA,CASTSGQGYEQYF
TRBV7-8,NA,TRBD1,TRBJ2-1,TGTGCCAGCAGCTTTCGGGCAGGGGGCGCAAGTAATGAGCAGTTCTTC,CASSFRAGGASNEQFF
TRBV30,NA,TRBD2,TRBJ2-7,TGTGCCTGGAGGTCTCCCTTGGGCGGGGGCTCCTACGAGCAGTACTTC,CAWRSPLGGGSYEQYF
TRBV7-2,NA,NA,TRBJ2-5,TGTGCCAGCAGCTTGGCCGTCGAGACCCAGTACTTC,CASSLAVETQYF
TRBV19,NA,NA,TRBJ2-7,TGTGCCAGTAGTATACGGGTTGCCTCCTACGAGCAGTACTTC,CASSIRVASYEQYF
TRBV9,NA,TRBD2,TRBJ2-7,TGTGCCAGCAGCGTACAGGGAGGGAGTTCTCCCTACGAGCAGTACTTC,CASSVQGGSSPYEQYF
TRBV19,few,NA,TRBJ2-1,TGTGCCAGTAGTATAGCTGGGCTCAATGAGCAGTTCTTC,CASSIAGLNEQFF
TRBV4-1,NA,NA,TRBJ2-3,TGCGCCAGCAGCTTCTTTTCCAGGGTTGCAGATACGCAGTATTTT,CASSFFSRVADTQYF
TRBV6-6,NA,TRBD1,TRBJ1-2,TGTGCCAGCAGTTACGAGGACAGGCGAGATGGCTACACCTTC,CASSYEDRRDGYTF
TRBV7-9,once,NA,TRBJ1-4,TGTGCCAGCAGCTTAGCGCAGGCAGGGACTAATGAAAAACTGTTTTTT,CASSLAQAGTNEKLFF
TRBV7-9,NA,TRBD1,TRBJ1-3,TGTGCCAGCAGCTTAGGGACAGGGGAAAACACCATATATTTT,CASSLGTGENTIYF
TRBV27,NA,NA,TRBJ2-7,TGTGCCAGCAGTTACGGGGTCAGGGGGTCGGCCCCCGGGGGCGAGCAGTACTTC,CASSYGVRGSAPGGEQYF
TRBV6-5,NA,TRBD2,TRBJ2-2,TGTGCCAGCACAGCGGGGTCCACCGGGGAGCTGTTTTTT,CASTAGSTGELFF
TRBV25-1,once,TRBD1,TRBJ1-2,TGTGCCAGCAGTGAACCTCAGGTCAGGGGGCTAACGTATGGCTACACCTTC,CASSEPQVRGLTYGYTF
TRBV29-1,NA,NA,TRBJ1-1,TGCAGCGTTGGAAGAGGGAACACTGAAGCTTTCTTT,CSVGRGNTEAFF
TRBV6-5,few,TRBD1,TRBJ1-5,TGTGCCAGCAGTTTCCCCGACAGGGGGAATCAGCCCCAGCATTTT,CASSFPDRGNQPQHF
TRBV19,NA,NA,TRBJ1-1,TGTGCCCTCCATATAGGGGCCACTGAAGCTTTCTTT,CALHIGATEAFF
TRBV7-2,NA,NA,TRBJ1-3,TGTGCCAGCAGCCCCGAGGCCGGAAACACCATATATTTT,CASSPEAGNTIYF
TRBV28,NA,TRBD1,TRBJ1-4,TGTGCCAGCAGTTTCAAGGCTGAGGGGGCTCCTTTTAATGAAAAACTGTTTTTT,CASSFKAEGAPFNEKLFF
TRBV24-1,NA,NA,TRBJ2-4,TGTGCCACCGCCCAGGGCGGGGACAAAAACATTCAGTACTTC,CATAQGGDKNIQYF
TRBV6-5,NA,TRBD1,TRBJ1-2,TGTGCCAGCAGTTACACTGGACAGGGGACTGGCTACACCTTC,CASSYTGQGTGYTF
TRBV6-5,NA,TRBD1,TRBJ1-1,TGTGCCAGCAGTCTCGACAGGGTCACTGAAGCTTTCTTT,CASSLDRVTEAFF
TRBV7-3,NA,NA,TRBJ1-6,TGTGCCAGCAGCTCCATTCGGAGCGGGGGCTCCTATAATTCACCCCTCCACTTT,CASSSIRSGGSYNSPLHF
TRBV28,NA,NA,TRBJ2-7,TGTGCCAGCAGTATTTCGACAGACCTCTACGAGCAGTACTTC,CASSISTDLYEQYF
TRBV6-2/TRBV6-3,once,NA,TRBJ1-2,TGTGCCAGCAGCCCCGACAGCATCTATGGCTACACCTTC,CASSPDSIYGYTF
TRBV6-6,NA,NA,TRBJ1-2,TGTGCCAGCAGTTACCAGGGTGCTGAAGGCTACACCTTC,CASSYQGAEGYTF
TRBV6-5,NA,TRBD2,TRBJ2-5,TGTGCCAGCAGTCTCGGGGGGGCTCAAGAGACCCAGTACTTC,CASSLGGAQETQYF
TRBV2,NA,NA,TRBJ2-2,TGTGCCAGTGTGGACTGGACCTCCGCGGAGCTGTTTTTT,CASVDWTSAELFF
TRBV9,NA,TRBD2,TRBJ2-7,TGTGCCAGCAGCGTAGGGGAGGGACTAGCGGACTACGAGCAGTACTTC,CASSVGEGLADYEQYF
TRBV3-1/TRBV3-2,NA,NA,TRBJ1-3,TGTGCCAGCAGCCAATCCTTTGGCCCAGTTACGGGAAACACCATATATTTT,CASSQSFGPVTGNTIYF
TRBV9,NA,TRBD2,TRBJ2-7,TGTGCCAGCAGCAATATGGGACTAGCCATGGACGAGCAGTACTTC,CASSNMGLAMDEQYF
TRBV5-1,NA,TRBD1,TRBJ2-1,TGCGCCAGCAGCTCCCGGACAGGGGACAATGAGCAGTTCTTC,CASSSRTGDNEQFF
TRBV5-1,NA,TRBD2,TRBJ2-1,TGCGCCAGCAGCTCGACTAGCGGGGGTTACAATGAGCAGTTCTTC,CASSSTSGGYNEQFF
TRBV7-9,few,TRBD2,TRBJ2-7,TGTGCCAGCAGCCAATCTAGCGGGAGGGACGGCGAGCAGTACTTC,CASSQSSGRDGEQYF
TRBV11-2,NA,TRBD2,TRBJ2-1,TGTGCCAGCAGCTTAGAGGGGACTAGCCCCCATGAGCAGTTCTTC,CASSLEGTSPHEQFF
TRBV7-8,NA,TRBD2,TRBJ2-1,TGTGCCAGCAGCCGCGGGCGGGAGATCGGTAACTCCTACAATGAGCAGTTCTTC,CASSRGREIGNSYNEQFF
TRBV21-1,NA,NA,TRBJ2-7,TGTGCCAGCAGCAAGGCGGAGGGCTACGAGCAGTACTTC,CASSKAEGYEQYF
TRBV15,NA,TRBD1,TRBJ1-1,TGTGCCACCAGCAGACTAGGGACAGGGAAGGGGAGCACTGAAGCTTTCTTT,CATSRLGTGKGSTEAFF
TRBV6-2/TRBV6-3,NA,NA,TRBJ2-7,TGTGCCAGCAGTCTGACCCGGAGCTCCTACGAGCAGTACTTC,CASSLTRSSYEQYF
TRBV4-1,NA,NA,TRBJ1-5,TGCGCCAGCAGCAAGGGTGGGGCAGAATATCAGCCCCAGCATTTT,CASSKGGAEYQPQHF
TRBV19,NA,TRBD1,TRBJ2-2,TGTGCCAGTAGTGGGTCGGGACAGCGCGGCGGGGAGCTGTTTTTT,CASSGSGQRGGELFF
TRBV2,NA,NA,TRBJ2-3,TGTGCCAGCAGTCTTTACAGATTAACTAGCACAGATACGCAGTATTTT,CASSLYRLTSTDTQYF
TRBV7-2,NA,TRBD1,TRBJ2-7,TGTGCCAGCAACGATCAGGGGCACAGGGGCCCCTACGAGCAGTACTTC,CASNDQGHRGPYEQYF
TRBV28,NA,TRBD1,TRBJ1-2,TGTGCCAGCAGTTTACCGACAGGGAATGGCTACACCTTC,CASSLPTGNGYTF
TRBV18,NA,TRBD2,TRBJ2-3,TGTGCCAGCTCACCAACGGGGGGGCAAGATACGCAGTATTTT,CASSPTGGQDTQYF